The 22 T cell receptor beta chains presented below share a single source sample, sequenced in a study of blood T cell repertoires in COVID-19. Assay used: immunoSEQ multiplex PCR; TCRdb lists only in-frame clones, some missing. The sample has roughly 220,000 clones, approximately 83% seen once; the top ten hold 3%. The specimen was peripheral blood. All receptors derive from a woman in her 30s who had recovered from COVID-19.

The V and J genes are TRBV28 and TRBJ2-7, with 9 positions matching TRBD1. The ends lost 4 bases at V and 0 bases at J; junction bases unmatched: 13. From germline, CDR1 is MDHEN and CDR2 SYDVKM. This CDR3 has 18 residues. DNA for the CDR3: TGTGCCAGCAGTTACCCTGGGACAGGGAGAAGAAGCTCCTACGAGCAGTACTTC. Translated, it gives CASSYPGTGRRSSYEQYF.

This sequence joins TRBV5-1 and TRBJ2-1, with no clear D. Germline loops: CDR1 SGHRS, CDR2 YFSETQ. The CDR3 is 13 amino acids. Trimming stripped 4 bases from V and 6 bases from J, with 11 bases between. CDR3 nucleotides: TGCGCCAGCAGCCCGGTGCGGAGCAATGAGCAGTTCTTC. Translation: CASSPVRSNEQFF.

The V call is TRBV5-1, the J call TRBJ2-7; tentatively, D is TRBD2 (5 bases). V was trimmed by 6 bases and J by 1 base, leaving 17 bases between them. CDR1 is SGHRS, CDR2 YFSETQ, per germline. CDR3 size: 15 residues. CDR3 nucleotide sequence: TGCGCCAGCAATATGGGGTGGGAGCGTTCCTACGAGCAGTACTTC. This encodes CASNMGWERSYEQYF.

The J gene is TRBJ1-1, the V gene TRBV27, with D hard to call. Germline V lookup: CDR1 MNHEY, CDR2 SMNVEV (reference sequence). Trimming cost V 5 bases and J 0 bases, with 13 bases left between them. The CDR3 has 15 amino acids. CDR3 residues: CASSIHREMNTEAFF. The CDR3 DNA follows: TGTGCCAGCAGTATCCACAGAGAGATGAACACTGAAGCTTTCTTT.

The V call is TRBV12-3 or TRBV12-4, the J call TRBJ1-5; D unresolved. This CDR3 is built from 13 residues. Trimming took 3 bases from V and 4 from J, leaving 7 bases between them. The CDR3 nucleotides read TGTGCCAGCAGTTTTAACAGAAATCAGCCCCAGCATTTT. Translating it yields CASSFNRNQPQHF.

This clone was detected only once. This rearrangement joins TRBV15 to TRBJ2-2; 9 positions agree with TRBD2. The CDR3 has 15 amino acids. Germline CDR1 is LNHNV and CDR2 is YYDKDF (reference sequence). V lost 4 bases, J lost 7 bases, and 7 bases stayed unmatched. The CDR3, as DNA: TGTGCCACCAGCATTAGCGGGAGTGAGGGCGGGGAGCTGTTTTTT. This encodes CATSISGSEGGELFF.

V gene TRBV14 combines with J gene TRBJ2-1; 13 positions agree with TRBD2. Germline V lookup: CDR1 SGHDN, CDR2 FVKESK. V shed 4 bases and J 7 bases; nucleotides not matched to a gene: 4. This CDR3 has 15 amino acids. Written as DNA, the CDR3 is TGTGCCAGCAGCCGGACTAGCGGGAGAGCAAATGAGCAGTTCTTC. Encoded protein: CASSRTSGRANEQFF.

CDR3: CASSTGAGQGASGYTF. For the CDR3, the DNA is TGTGCCAGCAGCACGGGGGCGGGACAGGGGGCGAGTGGCTACACCTTC. V is TRBV13 and J is TRBJ1-2; 12 bases fit TRBD1. The CDR3 covers 16 residues. V lost 5 bases, J lost 7 bases, and 11 bases stayed unmatched. CDR1 is PRHDT, CDR2 FYEKMQ, per germline (reference sequence).

The V and J genes are TRBV10-3 and TRBJ1-1; D call uncertain. Germline assignment: CDR1 ENHRY and CDR2 SYGVKD. CDR3 length: 11 residues. V gave up 3 bases and J gave up 5 bases, with 4 bases separating them. CDR3 loop: CAISDLTEAFF. The CDR3 region has the DNA TGTGCCATCAGTGATCTTACTGAAGCTTTCTTT.

The rearrangement uses TRBV5-1 and TRBJ2-1; maybe TRBD2 (6 bases). Per the germline V gene, CDR1 is SGHRS and CDR2 is YFSETQ. The CDR3 has 15 residues. V shed 2 bases and J shed 4 bases, with 13 bases lying between them. CDR3 DNA sequence: TGCGCCAGCAGCTTATCGGGGGACCTTTACAATGAGCAGTTCTTC. As protein: CASSLSGDLYNEQFF.

The chain couples TRBV5-6 to TRBJ2-3; D gene uncertain. The V gene lost 5 bases and the J gene lost 2 bases, with 9 bases spanning the gap. Per germline, CDR1 SGHDT and CDR2 YYEEEE. This CDR3 spans 13 amino acids. The CDR3 DNA follows: TGTGCCAGCAGTCAGGCGTTCACAGATACGCAGTATTTT. The encoded protein is CASSQAFTDTQYF.

A few counts support this clone. This CDR3 is CASSPNRGHTEAFF. Written as DNA, the CDR3 is TGTGCCAGCAGCCCCAACAGGGGACACACTGAAGCTTTCTTT. The chain has TRBV7-9 and TRBJ1-1, with 7 bases lining up with TRBD1. Germline CDR1 reads SEHNR; CDR2 reads FQNEAQ (reference sequence). The J segment lost 3 bases and the V segment lost 5 bases, leaving 6 bases of the junction unmatched. The CDR3 covers 14 residues.

This sequence joins TRBV7-6 and TRBJ1-6; D is ambiguous. This CDR3 has 15 amino acids. V lost 5 bases and J lost 3, with 11 bases in between. The germline V gene has CDR1 SGHVS and CDR2 FNYEAQ. The CDR3 DNA sequence: TGTGCCAGCAGCCCTGACACAGTCTATAATTCACCCCTCCACTTT. Translating it yields CASSPDTVYNSPLHF.

As to this clone: Other DNA sequences from this sample encode an identical CDR3 as well. The chain recombines TRBV12-3 or TRBV12-4 with TRBJ1-3; unclear D gene. Trimming shortened V by 6 bases and J by 0 bases, and 3 bases separated the two germline ends. The CDR3 spans 12 residues. The CDR3 DNA reads as TGTGCCAGCAGCCGCTCTGGAAACACCATATATTTT. It encodes CASSRSGNTIYF.

This chain links TRBV11-2 with TRBJ1-1; D not certain. CDR3 size: 13 residues. V was pared by 0 bases and J by 8 bases, with 10 bases between. From germline, CDR1 is SGHAT and CDR2 FQNNGV. CDR3 coding DNA: TGTGCCAGCAGCTTAGACTTTCTCAGAGAAGCTTTCTTT. It is translated as CASSLDFLREAFF.

This clone was counted once. This sequence joins TRBV10-3 and TRBJ2-3; TRBD2 matches at 9 bases. This CDR3 has 15 residues. V was pared by 4 bases and J by 0 bases, with 2 bases of the junction left unmatched. The V gene's germline CDR1 is ENHRY and CDR2 SYGVKD. DNA for the CDR3: TGTGCCATCAGTGGCACTAGCGGGAGCACAGATACGCAGTATTTT. Residues: CAISGTSGSTDTQYF.

V gene TRBV29-1 combines with J gene TRBJ2-1; TRBD1 aligns across 9 bases. CDR1 and CDR2 from the germline V gene are SQVTM and ANQGSEA. Trimming removed 7 bases from V and 7 bases from J; junction bases left unmatched: 14. This CDR3 is 15 amino acids long. CDR3 amino acids: CSGSTGTGKGNEQFF. As DNA, the CDR3 is TGCAGCGGATCGACTGGGACAGGGAAAGGAAATGAGCAGTTCTTC.

This clone was recorded many times. The genes are TRBV18 and TRBJ2-2; 12 bases fit TRBD2. The CDR3 runs 16 residues. CDR1 and CDR2 from the germline V gene are KGHSH and LQKENI. V dropped 1 base and J dropped 5; count of bases not matched to a gene: 2. The CDR3 DNA is TGTGCCAGCTCACCACTCGGACTAGCGGGAACCGGGGAGCTGTTTTTT. Encoded protein: CASSPLGLAGTGELFF.

The count of this clone is one. The chain carries TRBV5-1 and TRBJ2-2; 8 bases match TRBD2. CDR1 SGHRS and CDR2 YFSETQ come from the germline V gene. The J segment lost 7 bases and the V segment lost 3 bases, leaving 8 bases of the junction unmatched. The CDR3 length is 15 residues. This chain's CDR3 is CASSSESGSGGELFF. As DNA, the CDR3 is TGCGCCAGCAGCTCCGAAAGCGGGAGTGGCGGGGAGCTGTTTTTT.

The CDR3 is CASSEGTGHFNEKLFF. For the CDR3, the DNA is TGTGCCAGCAGTGAAGGAACGGGACACTTTAATGAAAAACTGTTTTTT. The rearrangement uses TRBV6-1 and TRBJ1-4, with D possibly matching TRBD1 (6 bases). There are 16 residues in the CDR3. V was cut by 1 base and J by 4 bases, with 13 bases left in between. The germline CDR1 and CDR2 sequences are MNHNS and SASEGT.

The chain combines TRBV6-5 with TRBJ2-7; 8 bases are shared with TRBD1. The trim removed 4 bases at V and 2 bases at J, leaving 4 bases unmatched. Germline assignment: CDR1 MNHEY and CDR2 SVGAGI. CDR3 length equals 14 residues. CDR3 in amino acids: CASSSTDRAYEQYF. The CDR3 DNA reads TGTGCCAGCAGTTCAACGGACAGGGCCTACGAGCAGTACTTC.

This chain joins TRBV28 and TRBJ2-3; 7 nucleotides align to TRBD2. Germline V gene data show CDR1 as MDHEN and CDR2 as SYDVKM. The length of the CDR3 is 11 residues. V trimming: 8 bases; J trimming: 6 bases; junction bases outside the gene matches: 2. The CDR3 sequence: CASGRVDTQYF. The CDR3 nucleotides read TGTGCCAGCGGGAGGGTGGATACGCAGTATTTT.